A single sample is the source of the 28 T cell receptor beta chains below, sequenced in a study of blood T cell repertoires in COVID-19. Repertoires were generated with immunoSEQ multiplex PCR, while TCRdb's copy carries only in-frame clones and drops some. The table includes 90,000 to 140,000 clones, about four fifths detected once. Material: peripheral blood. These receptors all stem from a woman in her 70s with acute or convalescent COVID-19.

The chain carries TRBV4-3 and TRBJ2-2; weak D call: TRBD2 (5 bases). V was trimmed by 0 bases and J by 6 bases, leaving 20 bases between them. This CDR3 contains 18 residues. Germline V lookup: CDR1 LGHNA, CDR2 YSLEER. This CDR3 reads CASSQESFERRGPGELFF. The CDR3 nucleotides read TGCGCCAGCAGCCAAGAATCTTTCGAGCGACGGGGTCCCGGGGAGCTGTTTTTT.

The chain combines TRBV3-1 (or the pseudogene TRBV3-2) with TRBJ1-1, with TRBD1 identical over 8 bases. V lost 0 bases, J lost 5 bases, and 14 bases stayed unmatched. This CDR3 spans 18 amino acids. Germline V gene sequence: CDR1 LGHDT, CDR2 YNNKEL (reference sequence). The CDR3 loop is CASSQELDRGYKHTEAFF. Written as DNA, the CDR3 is TGTGCCAGCAGCCAAGAATTAGACAGGGGCTACAAACATACTGAAGCTTTCTTT.

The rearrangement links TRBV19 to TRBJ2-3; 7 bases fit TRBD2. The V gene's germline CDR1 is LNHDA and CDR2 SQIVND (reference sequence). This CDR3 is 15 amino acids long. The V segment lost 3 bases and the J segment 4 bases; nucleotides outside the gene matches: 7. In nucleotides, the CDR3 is TGTGCCAGTAGTATGGGGGGGACCACAGCAGATACGCAGTATTTT. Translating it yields CASSMGGTTADTQYF.

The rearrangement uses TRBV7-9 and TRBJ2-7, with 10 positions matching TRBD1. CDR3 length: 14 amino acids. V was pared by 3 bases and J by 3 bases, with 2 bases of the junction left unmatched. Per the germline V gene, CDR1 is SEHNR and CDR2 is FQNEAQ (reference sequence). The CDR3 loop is CASSLTGGSYEQYF. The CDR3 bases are TGTGCCAGCAGCTTGACAGGGGGCAGCTACGAGCAGTACTTC.

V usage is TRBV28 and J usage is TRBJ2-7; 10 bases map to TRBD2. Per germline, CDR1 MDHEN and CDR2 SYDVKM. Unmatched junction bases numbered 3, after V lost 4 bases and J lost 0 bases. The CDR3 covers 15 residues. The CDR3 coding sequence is TGTGCCAGCAGTTCTAGCGGGAGTGCCTCCTACGAGCAGTACTTC. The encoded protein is CASSSSGSASYEQYF.

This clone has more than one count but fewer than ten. The CDR3 is CASSLGLEETQYF. The CDR3 DNA sequence: TGCGCCAGCAGCTTGGGCTTAGAAGAGACCCAGTACTTC. The chain couples TRBV5-1 to TRBJ2-5; D gene ambiguous. Germline CDR1 is SGHRS and CDR2 is YFSETQ. The CDR3 extends over 13 amino acids. Trimming removed 0 bases from V and 3 bases from J, with 6 bases in between.

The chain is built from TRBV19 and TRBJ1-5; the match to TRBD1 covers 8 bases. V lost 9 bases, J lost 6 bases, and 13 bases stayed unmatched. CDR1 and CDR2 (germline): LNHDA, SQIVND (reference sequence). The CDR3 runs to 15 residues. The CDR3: CASVPRGLGGQPQHF. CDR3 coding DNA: TGTGCCAGCGTACCCAGGGGGCTCGGAGGTCAGCCCCAGCATTTT.

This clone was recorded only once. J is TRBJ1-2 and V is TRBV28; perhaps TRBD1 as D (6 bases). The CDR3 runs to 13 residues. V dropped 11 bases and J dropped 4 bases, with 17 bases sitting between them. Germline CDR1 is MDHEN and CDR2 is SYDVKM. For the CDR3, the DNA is TGTGCCGGGGGGGGCACGGGGGTCTATGGCTACACCTTC. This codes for CAGGGTGVYGYTF.

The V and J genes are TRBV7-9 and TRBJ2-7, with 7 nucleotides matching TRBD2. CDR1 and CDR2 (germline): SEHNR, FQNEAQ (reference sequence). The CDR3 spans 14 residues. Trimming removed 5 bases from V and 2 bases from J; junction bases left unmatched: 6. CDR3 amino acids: CASSGRDFPYEQYF. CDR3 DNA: TGTGCCAGCAGCGGGAGGGACTTCCCCTACGAGCAGTACTTC.

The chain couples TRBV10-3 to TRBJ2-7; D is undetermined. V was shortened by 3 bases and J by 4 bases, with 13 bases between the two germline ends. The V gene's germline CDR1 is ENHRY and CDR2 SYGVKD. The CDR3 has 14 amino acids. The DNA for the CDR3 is TGTGCCATCAGTGATCTTGGCAGTTTGTACGAGCAGTACTTC. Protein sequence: CAISDLGSLYEQYF.

CDR3 loop: CASSLLQGAGNTIYF. The CDR3 nucleotides are TGTGCCAGCAGTTTATTACAGGGGGCTGGAAACACCATATATTTT. The chain links TRBV28 to TRBJ1-3, with 8 bases identical to TRBD1. J was trimmed by 2 bases and V by 1 base; bases with no gene match: 1. CDR1 is MDHEN, CDR2 SYDVKM, per germline. The CDR3 length is 15 residues.

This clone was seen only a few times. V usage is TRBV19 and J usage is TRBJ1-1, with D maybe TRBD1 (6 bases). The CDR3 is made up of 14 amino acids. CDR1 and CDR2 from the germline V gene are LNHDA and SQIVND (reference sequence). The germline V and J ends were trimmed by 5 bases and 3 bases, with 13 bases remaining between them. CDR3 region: CASSPTGRDTEAFF. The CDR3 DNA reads TGTGCCAGTAGTCCCACAGGGAGGGACACTGAAGCTTTCTTT.

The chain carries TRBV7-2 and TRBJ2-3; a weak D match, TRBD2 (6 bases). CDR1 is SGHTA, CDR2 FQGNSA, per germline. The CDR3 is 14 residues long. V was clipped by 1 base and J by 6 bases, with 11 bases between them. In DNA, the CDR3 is TGTGCCAGCAGCTTAGGGGTTCGGGGGGATACGCAGTATTTT. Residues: CASSLGVRGDTQYF.

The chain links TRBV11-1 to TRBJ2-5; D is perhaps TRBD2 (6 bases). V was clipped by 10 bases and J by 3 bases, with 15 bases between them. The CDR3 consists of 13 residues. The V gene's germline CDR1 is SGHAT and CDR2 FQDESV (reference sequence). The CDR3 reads CATMGWREETQYF. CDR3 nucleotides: TGTGCCACCATGGGCTGGAGGGAAGAGACCCAGTACTTC.

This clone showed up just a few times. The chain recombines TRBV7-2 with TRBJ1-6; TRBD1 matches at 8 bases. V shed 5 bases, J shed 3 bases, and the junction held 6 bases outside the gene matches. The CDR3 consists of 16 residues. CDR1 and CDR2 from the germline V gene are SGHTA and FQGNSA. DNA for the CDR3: TGTGCCAGCAGCGGAGCGGGACAGGTCTATAATTCACCCCTCCACTTT. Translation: CASSGAGQVYNSPLHF. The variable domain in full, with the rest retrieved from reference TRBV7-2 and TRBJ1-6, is GAGVSQSPSNKVTEKGKDVELRCDPISGHTALYWYRQSLGQGLEFLIYFQGNSAPDKSGLPSDRFSAERTGGSVSTLTIQRTQQEDSAVYLCASSGAGQVYNSPLHFGNGTRLTVT.

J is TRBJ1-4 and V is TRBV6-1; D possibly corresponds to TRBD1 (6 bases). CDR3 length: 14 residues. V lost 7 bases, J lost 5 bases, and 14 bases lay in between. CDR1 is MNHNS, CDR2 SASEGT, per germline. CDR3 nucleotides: TGTGCCAGCACCTCACCGGGGACAAATGAAAAACTGTTTTTT. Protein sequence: CASTSPGTNEKLFF.

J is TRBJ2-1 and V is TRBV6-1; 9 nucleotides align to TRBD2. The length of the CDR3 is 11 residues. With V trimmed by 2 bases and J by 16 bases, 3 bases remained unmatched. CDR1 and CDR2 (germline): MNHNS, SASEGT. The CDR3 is CASSESGLAFF. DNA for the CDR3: TGTGCCAGCAGTGAATCGGGACTAGCCTTCTTC.

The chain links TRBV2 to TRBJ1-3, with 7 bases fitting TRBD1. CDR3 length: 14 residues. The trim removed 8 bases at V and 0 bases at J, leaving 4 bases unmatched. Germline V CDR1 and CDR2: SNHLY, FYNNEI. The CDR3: CASGRGSSGNTIYF. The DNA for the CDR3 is TGTGCCAGCGGCAGGGGGAGCTCTGGAAACACCATATATTTT.

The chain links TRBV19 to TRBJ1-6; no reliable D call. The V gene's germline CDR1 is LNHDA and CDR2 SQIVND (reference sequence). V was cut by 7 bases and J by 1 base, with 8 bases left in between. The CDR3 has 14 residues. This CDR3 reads CASMEGSYNSPLHF. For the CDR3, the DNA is TGTGCCAGTATGGAGGGTTCCTATAATTCACCCCTCCACTTT.

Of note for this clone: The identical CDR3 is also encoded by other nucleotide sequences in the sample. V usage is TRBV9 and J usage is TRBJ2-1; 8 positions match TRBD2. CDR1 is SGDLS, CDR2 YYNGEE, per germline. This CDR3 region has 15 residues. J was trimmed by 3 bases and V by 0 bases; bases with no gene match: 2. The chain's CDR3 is CASSVGAGGYNEQFF. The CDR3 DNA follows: TGTGCCAGCAGCGTAGGGGCGGGGGGCTACAATGAGCAGTTCTTC.

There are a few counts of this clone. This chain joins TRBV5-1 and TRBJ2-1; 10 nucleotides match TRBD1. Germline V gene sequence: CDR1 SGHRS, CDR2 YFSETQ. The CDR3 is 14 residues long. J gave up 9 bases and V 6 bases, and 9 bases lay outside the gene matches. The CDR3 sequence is CASTQDRGYGEQFF. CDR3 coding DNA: TGCGCCAGCACGCAGGACAGGGGGTACGGTGAGCAGTTCTTC.

Here the CDR3 DNA reads TGCGCCAGCAGCCAGACCCAGGGGTATGGCTACACCTTC. This codes for CASSQTQGYGYTF. The rearrangement uses TRBV4-3 and TRBJ1-2, with D maybe TRBD1 (6 bases). The CDR3 is made up of 13 amino acids. Between the trimmed V and J ends, which lost 3 bases and 5 bases, there was a span of 10 bases. Germline CDR1 is LGHNA and CDR2 is YSLEER.

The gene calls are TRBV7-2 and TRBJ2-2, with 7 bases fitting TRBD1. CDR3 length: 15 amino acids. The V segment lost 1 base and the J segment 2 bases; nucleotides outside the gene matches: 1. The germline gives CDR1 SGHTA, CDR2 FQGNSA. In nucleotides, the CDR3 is TGTGCCAGCAGCTTAGGACAGGGAAACACCGGGGAGCTGTTTTTT. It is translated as CASSLGQGNTGELFF.

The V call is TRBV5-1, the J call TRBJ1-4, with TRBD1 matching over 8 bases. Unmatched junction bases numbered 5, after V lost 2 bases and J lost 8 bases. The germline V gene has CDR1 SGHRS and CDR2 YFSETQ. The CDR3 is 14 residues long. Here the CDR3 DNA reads TGCGCCAGCAGCTTAGACAGGGGTGGCGAAAAACTGTTTTTT. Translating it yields CASSLDRGGEKLFF.

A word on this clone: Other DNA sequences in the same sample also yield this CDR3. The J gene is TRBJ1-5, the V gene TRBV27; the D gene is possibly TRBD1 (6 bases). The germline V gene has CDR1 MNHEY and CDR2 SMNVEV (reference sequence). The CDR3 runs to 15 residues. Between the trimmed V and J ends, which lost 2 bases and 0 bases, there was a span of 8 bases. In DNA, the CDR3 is TGTGCCAGCAGTTTAAACAGGGATAGCAATCAGCCCCAGCATTTT. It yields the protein CASSLNRDSNQPQHF.

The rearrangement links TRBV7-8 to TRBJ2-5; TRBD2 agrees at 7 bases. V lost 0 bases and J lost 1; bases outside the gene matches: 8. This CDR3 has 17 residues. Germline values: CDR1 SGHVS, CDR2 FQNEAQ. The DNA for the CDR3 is TGTGCCAGCAGCTTAGCCTTATCAGCGGGGTCCCAAGAGACCCAGTACTTC. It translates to CASSLALSAGSQETQYF.

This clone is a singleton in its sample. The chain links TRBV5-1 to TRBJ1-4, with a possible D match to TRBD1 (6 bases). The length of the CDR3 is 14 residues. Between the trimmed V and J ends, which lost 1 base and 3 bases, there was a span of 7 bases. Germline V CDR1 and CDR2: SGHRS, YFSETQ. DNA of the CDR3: TGCGCCAGCAGCTTGACAGGGCCTAATGAAAAACTGTTTTTT. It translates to CASSLTGPNEKLFF.

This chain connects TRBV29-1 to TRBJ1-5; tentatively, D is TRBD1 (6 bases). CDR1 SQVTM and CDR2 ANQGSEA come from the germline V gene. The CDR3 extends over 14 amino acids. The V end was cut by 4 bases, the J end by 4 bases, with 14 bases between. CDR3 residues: CSVGDLDRNQPQHF. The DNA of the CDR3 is TGCAGCGTTGGAGATCTGGACAGAAATCAGCCCCAGCATTTT.